This T cell receptor (beta chain) is from a study of CXCR3-negative and CXCR3-positive naive CD8 T cells. Study information: The dataset comprises approximately 140 million TRB reads in total, with about 1.5 +/- 0.3 million reads per library. Study-wide results and limits: Naive cells that were CXCR3-negative or CXCR3-positive used TRBV-TRBJ genes alike, while memory cells diverged. From TRB CDR3 properties, TCR strength was inferred; surface CD5 did not differ between naive subsets. Freshly isolated PBMCs were used in most assays, given partial CXCR3 loss after freezing.

cDNA libraries for TRB were generated by 5' RACE incorporating UMI labels. TCRdb reanalyzed the 5' RACE reads, giving one entry per CDR3 protein sequence and no DNA. This sample's table has approximately 60,000 distinct CDR3 sequences. As concerns this clonotype: What it binds is unknown.

The CDR3 consists of 15 residues. In germline, CDR1 is MNHEY, CDR2 SVGAGI. The TCR sequence derives from a human donor in good health. Some clones in this sample may be carry-over from other donors' samples. V is TRBV6-5 and J is TRBJ2-3; no DNA is available, so the TRBD2 call from TCRdb remains unchecked. Sequenced sample: memory CD8+ T cells from blood. The CDR3 reads CASSYRYSLTDTQYF.